This T cell receptor (beta chain) originates from a study of cytomegalovirus exposure and HLA in healthy donors. Study context: Researchers found that 81% of about 400 genotyped donors fell within the Caucasian-associated ancestry cluster. Whole-study findings and limits: Many donors carried some public TCRs, although rarity characterized most TCR sequences. Later analysis associated a missense DCLRE1C variant with TCR beta V- and J-gene trimming. Of the V segments, some could not be distinguished, including TRBV6-2 and TRBV6-3, and were excluded.

This CDR3 is built from 15 residues. Trimming at V came to 5 bases and at J to 7 bases, leaving 5 bases not matched to a gene. Germline V CDR1 and CDR2: SGHTA, FQGNSA. In the PCR, 60 Vbeta and 13 Jbeta primers were used. The protocol was immunoSEQ multiplex PCR, while the TCRdb copy is restricted to in-frame clones and leaves out a portion. The sample shows 95,000 to 150,000 clones, about four fifths of them seen only once. Turning to this clone: Antigen specificity is unknown.

This TCR was recovered from a woman in her 40s in good health and CMV-seronegative. The rearrangement uses TRBV7-2 and TRBJ2-7, with 16 bases identical to TRBD2. The sample consisted of PBMCs. This chain's CDR3 is CASSRGLAGGGEQYF. The DNA of the CDR3 is TGTGCCAGCAGCAGGGGACTAGCGGGAGGGGGGGAGCAGTACTTC.